Presented here are 22 T cell receptor beta chains from one specimen sequenced in a study of cytomegalovirus exposure and HLA in healthy donors. Only in-frame clones appear in the TCRdb table, and some are missing; sequencing was by immunoSEQ multiplex PCR. The sample comprises roughly 180,000 clones, around nine tenths of which are singletons, and around 7.2% rests with the top ten. The sequenced material came from PBMCs. Receptor source: a man aged 25-45 years in good health and CMV-seropositive.

V is TRBV5-8 and J is TRBJ1-4; 7 bases are a match to TRBD1. Germline CDR1 reads SGHTS; CDR2 reads YDEGEE. The CDR3 totals 16 residues. V was clipped by 4 bases and J by 8 bases; unmatched bases: 14. For the CDR3, the DNA is TGTGCCAGCAGCCCTAAGCCGCCGGGACAGACGGAAAAACTGTTTTTT. This translates into CASSPKPPGQTEKLFF.

The gene calls are TRBV5-6 and TRBJ2-7; D unclear. The CDR3 consists of 13 residues. Trimming pared 2 bases from V and 2 bases from J, leaving 8 bases between. The germline CDR1 and CDR2 sequences are SGHDT and YYEEEE. The CDR3 region has the DNA TGTGCCAGCAGCTTCTCGACGACCTACGAGCAGTACTTC. Amino acids: CASSFSTTYEQYF.

The chain carries TRBV29-1 and TRBJ2-1; TRBD2 matches 7 bases. In germline, CDR1 is SQVTM, CDR2 ANQGSEA. The ends lost 6 bases at V and 4 bases at J; junction bases unmatched: 6. The CDR3 length is 13 residues. CDR3 protein: CSVNLAAYNEQFF. CDR3 nucleotides: TGCAGCGTCAACCTAGCGGCATACAATGAGCAGTTCTTC.

Sample share makes this clone medium-sized. This chain uses TRBV7-9 with TRBJ2-3; D gene uncertain. The germline CDR1 and CDR2 sequences are SEHNR and FQNEAQ (reference sequence). V lost 4 bases, J lost 11 bases, and 19 bases lay in between. The CDR3 loop spans 14 amino acids. The CDR3 nucleotides read TGTGCCAGCAGCTCCGAATCCCCCGCGTCTTGGCAGTATTTT. This gives the protein CASSSESPASWQYF.

This clone was seen just once. V usage is TRBV28 and J usage is TRBJ1-5, with 7 bases aligning to TRBD1. CDR3 length: 16 amino acids. CDR1 MDHEN and CDR2 SYDVKM come from the germline V gene. V was pared by 3 bases and J by 4 bases, with 9 bases of the junction left unmatched. CDR3 nucleotides: TGTGCCAGCAGTTTGCCGAGGGACAGCAGAAATCAGCCCCAGCATTTT. Translation gives CASSLPRDSRNQPQHF.

The gene calls are TRBV2 and TRBJ2-5; 7 bases agree with TRBD1. This CDR3 contains 15 residues. CDR1 and CDR2 (germline): SNHLY, FYNNEI. Trimming cost V 1 base and J 0 bases; bases outside gene matches: 2. CDR3 protein: CASSEEGAHQETQYF. CDR3 nucleotide sequence: TGTGCCAGCAGTGAAGAGGGGGCTCACCAAGAGACCCAGTACTTC.

The genes are TRBV7-2 and TRBJ2-1; 10 nucleotides agree with TRBD1. V lost 5 bases to trimming and J lost 8 bases; unmatched junction nucleotides: 9. The CDR3 is 15 amino acids. CDR1 SGHTA and CDR2 FQGNSA come from the germline V gene. Here the CDR3 reads CASSPRDRGIHEQFF. Here the CDR3 DNA reads TGTGCCAGCAGCCCACGGGACAGGGGTATCCATGAGCAGTTCTTC.

The chain is built from TRBV5-4 and TRBJ2-7; tentative D call: TRBD2 (6 bases). The CDR3 is 14 residues long. CDR1 and CDR2 from the germline V gene are SGHNT and YYREEE (reference sequence). Trimming took 4 bases from V and 3 from J, leaving 14 bases between them. CDR3 DNA: TGTGCCAGCAGCCCCGTGGAGGGCCACTACGAGCAGTACTTC. The encoded protein is CASSPVEGHYEQYF.

The CDR3: CASRRLGTGRSTNEKLFF. CDR3 bases: TGTGCCAGCAGGCGACTTGGGACAGGGAGATCAACTAATGAAAAACTGTTTTTT. The chain links TRBV2 to TRBJ1-4; 9 bases align to TRBD1. Unmatched junction bases numbered 11, after V lost 6 bases and J lost 0 bases. This CDR3 comprises 18 residues. Germline V gene lookup returns CDR1 SNHLY and CDR2 FYNNEI.

This chain joins TRBV6-6 and TRBJ2-7; the D gene is possibly TRBD1 (6 bases). The CDR3 consists of 13 residues. The V gene's germline CDR1 is MNHNY and CDR2 SVGAGI (reference sequence). The V end was cut by 5 bases, the J end by 1 base, with 9 bases between. CDR3 sequence (DNA): TGTGCCAGCAGTCTAACAGGGTCCTACGAGCAGTACTTC. It is translated as CASSLTGSYEQYF.

This clone was recorded a few times. The rearrangement joins TRBV6-1 to TRBJ1-3; D may be TRBD1 (6 bases). The germline V and J ends were trimmed by 6 bases and 0 bases, with 9 bases remaining between them. The CDR3 runs 14 residues. Germline V gene data show CDR1 as MNHNS and CDR2 as SASEGT. The CDR3 region has the DNA TGTGCCAGCAGGGGGGGCCTCTCTGGAAACACCATATATTTT. This sequence encodes CASRGGLSGNTIYF.

The V call is TRBV9, the J call TRBJ2-7; D is uncertain. The V and J ends lost 3 bases and 0 bases respectively, with 7 bases between them. Germline CDR1 reads SGDLS; CDR2 reads YYNGEE. The CDR3 spans 13 residues. The CDR3 region has the DNA TGTGCCAGCAGCGCTGACGGCTCCTACGAGCAGTACTTC. Its translation: CASSADGSYEQYF.

The chain couples TRBV27 to TRBJ2-7, with 10 positions matching TRBD1. V lost 2 bases, J lost 7 bases, and 11 bases stayed unmatched. The CDR3 has 16 residues. Germline-derived CDR1 and CDR2 are MNHEY and SMNVEV (reference sequence). CDR3 DNA sequence: TGTGCCAGCAGTTTACCCACCGGGACAGGGGTATGGGAGCAGTACTTC. Its translation is CASSLPTGTGVWEQYF.

This clone occurred a few times. The chain employs TRBV2 and TRBJ2-2; no definite D call. The CDR3 contains 15 residues. Germline V gene lookup returns CDR1 SNHLY and CDR2 FYNNEI. Deletions cut 4 bases from V and 0 bases from J, with 9 bases between. The chain's CDR3 is CASSVGGTNTGELFF. Here the CDR3 DNA reads TGTGCCAGCAGTGTTGGCGGTACGAACACCGGGGAGCTGTTTTTT.

The chain recombines TRBV6-5 with TRBJ2-5; 8 bases map to TRBD1. Trimming cost V 4 bases and J 1 base; bases outside gene matches: 8. Germline loops: CDR1 MNHEY, CDR2 SVGAGI. The CDR3 has 16 residues. The CDR3 sequence: CASSSGTGFRQETQYF. DNA for the CDR3: TGTGCCAGCAGTTCCGGGACAGGTTTTCGCCAAGAGACCCAGTACTTC.

This chain links TRBV9 with TRBJ1-1; D may be TRBD1 (5 bases). V lost 2 bases and J lost 1, with 9 bases in between. The CDR3 spans 14 residues. Germline V gives CDR1 SGDLS, CDR2 YYNGEE. The CDR3 bases are TGTGCCAGCAGCGTTAGCGGGGCGAACACTGAAGCTTTCTTT. Its translation: CASSVSGANTEAFF. Supplemented by reference TRBV9 and TRBJ1-1, the full variable domain reads DSGVTQTPKHLITATGQRVTLRCSPRSGDLSVYWYQQSLDQGLQFLIQYYNGEERAKGNILERFSAQQFPDLHSELNLSSLELGDSALYFCASSVSGANTEAFFGQGTRLTVV.

V usage is TRBV7-3 and J usage is TRBJ2-1; 10 nucleotides match TRBD2. The trim removed 6 bases at V and 6 bases at J, leaving 8 bases unmatched. Germline V gene sequence: CDR1 SGHTA, CDR2 FQGTGA. CDR3 size: 15 residues. Here the CDR3 DNA reads TGTGCCAGCAGACAAGCGGGAGGGCCCGGCAATGAGCAGTTCTTC. This gives the protein CASRQAGGPGNEQFF. Complete variable domain (other parts from reference TRBV7-3 and TRBJ2-1): GAGVSQTPSNKVTEKGKYVELRCDPISGHTALYWYRQSLGQGPEFLIYFQGTGAADDSGLPNDRFFAVRPEGSVSTLKIQRTERGDSAVYLCASRQAGGPGNEQFFGPGTRLTVL.

The chain has TRBV5-4 and TRBJ2-7; TRBD1 aligns across 9 bases. V was clipped by 3 bases and J by 3 bases; unmatched bases: 10. The CDR3 has 16 amino acids. CDR1 and CDR2 from the germline V gene are SGHNT and YYREEE (reference sequence). The CDR3 nucleotides are TGTGCCAGCAGCTCCCTGGGGACAGGGTACCGCTACGAGCAGTACTTC. It is translated as CASSSLGTGYRYEQYF.

J is TRBJ1-4 and V is TRBV15; a possible D gene is TRBD1 (5 bases). The length of the CDR3 is 17 residues. Deletions cut 5 bases from V and 0 bases from J, with 16 bases between. Per the germline V gene, CDR1 is LNHNV and CDR2 is YYDKDF (reference sequence). CDR3 residues: CATSRDGDLSTNEKLFF. Written as DNA, the CDR3 is TGTGCCACCAGCCGGGACGGGGACCTTTCAACTAATGAAAAACTGTTTTTT. Full variable domain (rest looked up from reference TRBV15 and TRBJ1-4): DAMVIQNPRYQVTQFGKPVTLSCSQTLNHNVMYWYQQKSSQAPKLLFHYYDKDFNNEADTPDNFQSRRPNTSFCFLDIRSPGLGDTAMYLCATSRDGDLSTNEKLFFGSGTQLSVL.

In this sample, this clone turned up a few times. V usage is TRBV4-1 and J usage is TRBJ2-7; D may be TRBD1 or TRBD2 (6 bases each). The CDR3 consists of 15 residues. V was trimmed by 4 bases and J by 0 bases, leaving 13 bases between them. CDR1 is MGHRA, CDR2 YSYEKL, per germline. CDR3: CASSLRRGVSYEQYF. DNA for the CDR3: TGCGCCAGCAGCCTACGGAGGGGGGTCTCCTACGAGCAGTACTTC.

This clone has at least ten counts. V and J are TRBV7-8 and TRBJ1-6; D may be TRBD1 (5 bases). The germline V gene has CDR1 SGHVS and CDR2 FQNEAQ. The V and J ends lost 2 bases and 4 bases respectively, with 12 bases between them. The CDR3 runs 16 residues. The CDR3 here is CASSLIGQGYNSPLHF. CDR3 DNA sequence: TGTGCCAGCAGCTTAATTGGCCAGGGATATAATTCACCCCTCCACTTT.

This chain connects TRBV6-6 to TRBJ2-5, with D possibly TRBD2 on 5 matching bases. The V end lost 0 bases, the J end lost 0 bases, and 5 bases lay between the germline ends. Germline V gene lookup returns CDR1 MNHNY and CDR2 SVGAGI (reference sequence). This CDR3 comprises 14 residues. The CDR3 protein is CASSYSRDQETQYF. The CDR3 DNA reads as TGTGCCAGCAGTTACTCGAGGGACCAAGAGACCCAGTACTTC.